This entry is about one T cell receptor (beta chain). Assay used: immunoSEQ multiplex PCR; TCRdb lists only in-frame clones, some missing. The top ten hold almost 10% of the sample, which has some 150,000 clones, 75% to 85% seen once. This record belongs to a study of blood T cell repertoires in COVID-19. CDR3 size: 16 residues. V was pared by 0 bases and J by 8 bases, with 11 bases of the junction left unmatched. Germline V lookup: CDR1 MNHNS, CDR2 SASEGT. The sample was peripheral blood. This sequence originates from a woman aged 45-59 years with acute or convalescent COVID-19. The rearrangement links TRBV6-1 to TRBJ1-2; 8 nucleotides line up with TRBD1. The CDR3 DNA is TGTGCCAGCAGTGAAGCCCCCATAGGACAGGGCGGAGGCTACACCTTC. It translates to CASSEAPIGQGGGYTF.